A single T cell receptor (beta chain) is shown here with its context. Its antigen is not identified. The data originate from a study of identical twins. Healthy Caucasian donors formed the entire cohort. Germline V lookup: CDR1 MNHEY, CDR2 SVGEGT. The CDR3 loop spans 11 amino acids. The V end was cut by 8 bases, the J end by 8 bases, with 11 bases between. Findings and caveats of the study: Researchers reported weaker excess twin sharing in beta out-of-frame sequences. Abundant beta clonotypes from cord blood had fewer insertions, unlike memory repertoires, which showed none.

From the 5' RACE reads, TCRdb called clonotypes with MiXCR, one entry per CDR3 protein. The table records around 680,000 distinct CDR3 sequences, more than 6.5% of them present only once. The same data also contributed to another study, on yellow fever vaccine responses in identical twins.

This sequence joins TRBV6-2 or TRBV6-3 and TRBJ2-3, with no clear D. The sequenced sample was PBMCs. The receptor's source is a woman aged 18-35 years in good health. DNA of the CDR3: TGTGCCAGCCGGAATATCTCTACGCAGTATTTT. Encoded protein: CASRNISTQYF.